The rows below give T cell receptor beta chains drawn from one sample of a study of identifying expanded T cells in peripheral blood. TCRdb's copy holds only in-frame clones and misses some; the assay was immunoSEQ multiplex PCR. The table has around 60,000 clones, about four fifths seen once; the top ten hold 19%. The sequenced sample consisted of blood. The origin of the receptors is a person between 18 and 70 years old in good health. Both conserved end residues are part of each CDR3. D genes are given only for firm matches. A clone size is listed for some rows: how often the clone was seen (once, few, many), or a class if it is expanded.

j_call | d_call | clone_size | cdr3_length | v_call | cdr3_aa | cdr3_nt
TRBJ2-3 | . | . | 15 | TRBV11-3 | CASSLVSSFTDTQYF | TGTGCCAGCAGCTTAGTCTCCAGCTTCACAGATACGCAGTATTTT
TRBJ1-1 | TRBD1 | . | 15 | TRBV9 | CASSALTGGGTEAFF | TGTGCCAGCAGCGCCCTGACAGGGGGCGGCACTGAAGCTTTCTTT
TRBJ2-7 | . | . | 14 | TRBV7-2 | CASSLGAHSYEQYF | TGTGCCAGCAGCTTAGGGGCCCACTCCTACGAGCAGTACTTC
TRBJ2-5 | . | . | 14 | TRBV9 | CASSVETGGETQYF | TGTGCCAGCAGCGTAGAGACAGGTGGAGAGACCCAGTACTTC
TRBJ2-1 | . | . | 13 | TRBV5-1 | CASTISSEKEQFF | TGCGCCAGCACCATTTCCTCGGAAAAGGAGCAGTTCTTC
TRBJ2-3 | TRBD1 | . | 19 | TRBV2 | CASSHPAWDEDRARDTQYF | TGTGCCAGCAGTCACCCAGCCTGGGACGAGGACAGGGCTCGGGATACGCAGTATTTT
TRBJ2-1 | TRBD2 | . | 18 | TRBV4-1 | CASSQEGGPLAAYNEQFF | TGCGCCAGCAGCCAAGAAGGCGGCCCACTAGCGGCCTACAATGAGCAGTTCTTC
TRBJ1-5 | TRBD1 | medium-sized | 14 | TRBV27 | CASSETGGNQPQHF | TGTGCCAGCAGTGAAACAGGGGGCAATCAGCCCCAGCATTTT
TRBJ1-4 | . | . | 14 | TRBV19 | CASNLHRVDEKLFF | TGTGCCAGTAACCTCCACAGGGTCGACGAAAAACTGTTTTTT
TRBJ2-6 | . | once | 14 | TRBV5-1 | CASGATEGSNVLTF | TGCGCCAGCGGGGCCACGGAGGGTTCCAACGTCCTGACTTTC
TRBJ2-7 | . | . | 16 | TRBV7-6 | CASSRDQGRDAYEQYF | TGTGCCAGCAGTCGAGACCAGGGCAGAGACGCCTACGAGCAGTACTTC
TRBJ2-7 | TRBD2 | . | 14 | TRBV2 | CASRPGLAGDEQYF | TGTGCCAGCAGGCCCGGACTAGCGGGAGACGAGCAGTACTTC
TRBJ1-3 | . | once | 17 | TRBV23-1 | CASSQPALWGGGNTIYF | TGCGCCAGCAGTCAACCCGCCCTGTGGGGAGGAGGAAACACCATATATTTT
TRBJ1-1 | TRBD1 | few | 15 | TRBV11-3 | CASSLQGAVGTEAFF | TGTGCCAGCAGTCTACAGGGGGCTGTTGGGACTGAAGCTTTCTTT
TRBJ2-2 | TRBD1 | . | 15 | TRBV11-2 | CASSPRTGWAGELFF | TGTGCCAGCAGCCCGAGGACAGGGTGGGCCGGGGAGCTGTTTTTT
TRBJ2-5 | . | . | 11 | TRBV2 | CASGQEETQYF | TGTGCCAGTGGACAAGAAGAGACCCAGTACTTC
TRBJ2-5 | TRBD1 | . | 14 | TRBV5-4 | CASSETGGQETQYF | TGTGCCAGCAGCGAGACAGGGGGCCAAGAGACCCAGTACTTC
TRBJ1-2 | . | . | 15 | TRBV27 | CASSGNPDRSGGYTF | TGTGCCAGCAGTGGGAACCCGGACAGATCCGGTGGCTACACCTTC
TRBJ1-2 | . | . | 13 | TRBV5-1 | CASSLDAEYGYTF | TGCGCCAGCAGCTTGGATGCCGAATATGGCTACACCTTC
TRBJ1-2 | . | . | 15 | TRBV4-3 | CASSQEWDNHYGYTF | TGCGCCAGCAGCCAAGAATGGGACAACCACTATGGCTACACCTTC
TRBJ2-5 | . | . | 15 | TRBV2 | CASSLDSTLQETQYF | TGTGCCAGCAGTTTGGACAGCACACTCCAAGAGACCCAGTACTTC
TRBJ2-1 | . | once | 16 | TRBV7-2 | CASSPPLQSSYNEQFF | TGTGCCAGCAGCCCACCTCTCCAGAGCTCCTACAATGAGCAGTTCTTC
TRBJ2-3 | . | . | 16 | TRBV6-5 | CASSYGQGLGADTQYF | TGTGCCAGCAGTTACGGACAAGGTCTGGGCGCAGATACGCAGTATTTT
TRBJ2-3 | . | . | 16 | TRBV28 | CASSSTGQSSTDTQYF | TGTGCCAGCAGCTCAACCGGGCAATCTAGCACAGATACGCAGTATTTT
TRBJ1-1 | . | . | 17 | TRBV5-1 | CASSPHTGQGGGTEAFF | TGCGCCAGCAGCCCCCACACTGGGCAGGGAGGCGGTACTGAAGCTTTCTTT
TRBJ1-1 | . | . | 13 | TRBV19 | CASRDQLNTEAFF | TGTGCCAGTAGAGACCAACTGAACACTGAAGCTTTCTTT
TRBJ1-1 | . | . | 14 | TRBV10-3 | CAISDQGLNTEAFF | TGTGCCATCAGTGACCAGGGCCTGAACACTGAAGCTTTCTTT
TRBJ2-1 | TRBD2 | . | 14 | TRBV9 | CASSPRTSGNEQFF | TGTGCCAGCAGCCCGCGGACTAGCGGGAATGAGCAGTTCTTC
TRBJ2-2 | . | few | 11 | TRBV2 | CASSATGELFF | TGTGCCAGCAGTGCCACCGGGGAGCTGTTTTTT
TRBJ2-3 | TRBD2 | . | 17 | TRBV5-1 | CASSLSVSGGRTDTQYF | TGCGCCAGCAGCTTGTCGGTTAGCGGGGGTCGAACAGATACGCAGTATTTT
TRBJ2-5 | . | . | 11 | TRBV5-1 | CASSESETQYF | TGCGCCAGCAGCGAGAGTGAGACCCAGTACTTC
TRBJ1-3 | . | . | 14 | TRBV30 | CAWSSGDSGNTIYF | TGTGCCTGGAGTTCGGGGGACTCTGGAAACACCATATATTTT
TRBJ2-2 | TRBD2 | . | 19 | TRBV5-1 | CASSLSGTSGRSNTGELFF | TGCGCCAGCAGCTTGAGTGGGACTAGCGGGAGGTCTAACACCGGGGAGCTGTTTTTT
TRBJ1-1 | . | . | 12 | TRBV6-5 | CASYNLGVGSFF | TGTGCCAGCTATAATCTTGGGGTGGGATCTTTCTTT
TRBJ2-1 | . | . | 15 | TRBV5-1 | CASSLMGARRYEQFF | TGCGCCAGCAGCTTGATGGGGGCCCGGAGGTATGAGCAGTTCTTC
TRBJ2-2 | TRBD2 | . | 18 | TRBV7-2 | CASSLAGTSGSVDGELFF | TGTGCCAGCAGCTTAGCGGGGACTAGCGGGAGCGTCGACGGGGAGCTGTTTTTT
TRBJ2-7 | . | . | 12 | TRBV5-1 | CASSAGSYEQYF | TGCGCCAGCAGCGCGGGTTCCTACGAGCAGTACTTC
TRBJ2-5 | TRBD2 | . | 15 | TRBV2 | CASSEMREGRETQYF | TGTGCCAGCAGTGAGATGCGGGAGGGCCGAGAGACCCAGTACTTC
TRBJ1-2 | . | . | 13 | TRBV21-1 | CASSKGGGYGYTF | TGTGCCAGCAGCAAAGGGGGGGGCTATGGCTACACCTTC
TRBJ2-5 | TRBD2 | . | 18 | TRBV5-4 | CASSLAISGRGGEETQYF | TGTGCCAGCAGCTTGGCTATTAGCGGGAGGGGGGGCGAAGAGACCCAGTACTTC
TRBJ2-3 | . | . | 15 | TRBV2 | CASTQSTGDTDTQYF | TGTGCCAGCACTCAGTCCACAGGAGACACAGATACGCAGTATTTT
TRBJ2-5 | TRBD1 | . | 13 | TRBV6-6 | CASSWDRVKTQYF | TGTGCCAGCAGTTGGGACAGGGTTAAGACCCAGTACTTC
TRBJ1-2 | . | once | 16 | TRBV28 | CASSLFPAVQQGGYTF | TGTGCCAGCAGTTTATTCCCGGCCGTCCAGCAAGGGGGCTACACCTTC
TRBJ1-2 | TRBD1 | . | 16 | TRBV5-1 | CASSSTSQGGGYGYTF | TGCGCCAGCAGCTCAACCAGCCAGGGGGGAGGCTATGGCTACACCTTC
TRBJ1-4 | . | . | 13 | TRBV19 | CASRLGTYEKLFF | TGTGCCAGCCGCTTGGGGACCTATGAAAAACTGTTTTTT
TRBJ1-3 | . | once | 11 | TRBV30 | CAWRERNTIYF | TGTGCCTGGAGAGAGCGAAACACCATATATTTT
TRBJ1-2 | TRBD1 | . | 15 | TRBV7-9 | CASSLGQGRNYGYTF | TGTGCCAGCAGCTTAGGACAGGGTAGGAACTATGGCTACACCTTC